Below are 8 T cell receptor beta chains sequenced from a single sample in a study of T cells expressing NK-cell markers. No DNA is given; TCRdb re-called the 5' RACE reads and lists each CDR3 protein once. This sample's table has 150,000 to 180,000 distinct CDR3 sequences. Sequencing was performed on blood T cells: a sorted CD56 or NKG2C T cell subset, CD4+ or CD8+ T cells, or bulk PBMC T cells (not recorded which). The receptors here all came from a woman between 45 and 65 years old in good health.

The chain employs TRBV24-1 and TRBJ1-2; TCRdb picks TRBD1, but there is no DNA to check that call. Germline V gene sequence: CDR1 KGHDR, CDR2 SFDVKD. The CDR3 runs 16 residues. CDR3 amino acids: CATSDDKAGTGTGYTF.

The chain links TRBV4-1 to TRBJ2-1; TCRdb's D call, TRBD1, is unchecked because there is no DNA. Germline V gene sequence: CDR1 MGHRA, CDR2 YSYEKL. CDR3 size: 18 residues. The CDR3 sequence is CASSQAFTGTLGFNEQFF.

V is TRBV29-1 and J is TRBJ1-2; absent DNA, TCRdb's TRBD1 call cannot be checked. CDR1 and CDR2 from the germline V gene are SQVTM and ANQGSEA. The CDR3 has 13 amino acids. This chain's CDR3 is CSVEETPGDGYTF.

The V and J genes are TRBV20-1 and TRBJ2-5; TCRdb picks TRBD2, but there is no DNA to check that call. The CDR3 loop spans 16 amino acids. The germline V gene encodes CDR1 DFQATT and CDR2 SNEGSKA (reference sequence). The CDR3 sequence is CSARRAGTSSQETQYF.

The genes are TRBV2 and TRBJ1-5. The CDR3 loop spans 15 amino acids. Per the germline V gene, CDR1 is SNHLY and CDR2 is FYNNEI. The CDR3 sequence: CASSEVWGGNQPQHF. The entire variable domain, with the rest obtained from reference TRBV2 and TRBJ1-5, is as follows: EPEVTQTPSHQVTQMGQEVILRCVPISNHLYFYWYRQILGQKVEFLVSFYNNEISEKSEIFDDQFSVERPDGSNFTLKIRSTKLEDSAMYFCASSEVWGGNQPQHFGDGTRLSIL.

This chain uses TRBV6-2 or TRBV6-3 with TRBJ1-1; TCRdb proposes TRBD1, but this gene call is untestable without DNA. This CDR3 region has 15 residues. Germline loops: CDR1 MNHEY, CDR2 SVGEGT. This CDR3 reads CASRSPGRRNTEAFF.

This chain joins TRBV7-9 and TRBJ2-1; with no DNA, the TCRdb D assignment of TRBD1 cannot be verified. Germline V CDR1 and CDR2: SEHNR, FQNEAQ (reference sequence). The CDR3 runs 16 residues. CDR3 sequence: CASSPLAAISYNEQFF.

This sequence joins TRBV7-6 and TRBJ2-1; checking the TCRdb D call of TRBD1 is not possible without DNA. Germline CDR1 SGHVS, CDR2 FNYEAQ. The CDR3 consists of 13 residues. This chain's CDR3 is CASSLSGDDEQFF.